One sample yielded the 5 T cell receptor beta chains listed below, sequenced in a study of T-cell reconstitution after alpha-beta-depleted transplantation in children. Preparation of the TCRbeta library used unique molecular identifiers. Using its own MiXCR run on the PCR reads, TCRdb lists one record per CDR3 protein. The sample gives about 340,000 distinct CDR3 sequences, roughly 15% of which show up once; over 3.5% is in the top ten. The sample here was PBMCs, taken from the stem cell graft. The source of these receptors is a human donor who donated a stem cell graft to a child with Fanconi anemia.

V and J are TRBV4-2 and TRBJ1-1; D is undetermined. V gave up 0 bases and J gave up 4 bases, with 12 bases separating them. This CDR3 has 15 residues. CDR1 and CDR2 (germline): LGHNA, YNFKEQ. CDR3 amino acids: CASSQDGVSSTEAFF. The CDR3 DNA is TGTGCCAGCAGCCAAGATGGGGTTTCGTCCACTGAAGCTTTCTTT.

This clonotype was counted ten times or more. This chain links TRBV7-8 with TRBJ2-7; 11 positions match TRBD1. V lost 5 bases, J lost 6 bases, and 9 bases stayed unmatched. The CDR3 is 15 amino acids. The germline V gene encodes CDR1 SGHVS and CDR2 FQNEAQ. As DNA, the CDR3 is TGTGCCAGCAGCGTGCACGGGACAGGGGGTATCGAGCAGTACTTC. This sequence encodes CASSVHGTGGIEQYF.

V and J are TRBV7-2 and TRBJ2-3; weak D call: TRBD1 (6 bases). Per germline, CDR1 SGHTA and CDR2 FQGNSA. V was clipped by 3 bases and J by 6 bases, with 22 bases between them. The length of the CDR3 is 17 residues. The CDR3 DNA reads TGTGCCAGCAGCTTTGGGCAGGGGCCGAGTCGGTCGGATACGCAGTATTTT. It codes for CASSFGQGPSRSDTQYF. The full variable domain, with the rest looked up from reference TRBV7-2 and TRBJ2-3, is GAGVSQSPSNKVTEKGKDVELRCDPISGHTALYWYRQSLGQGLEFLIYFQGNSAPDKSGLPSDRFSAERTGGSVSTLTIQRTQQEDSAVYLCASSFGQGPSRSDTQYFGPGTRLTVL.

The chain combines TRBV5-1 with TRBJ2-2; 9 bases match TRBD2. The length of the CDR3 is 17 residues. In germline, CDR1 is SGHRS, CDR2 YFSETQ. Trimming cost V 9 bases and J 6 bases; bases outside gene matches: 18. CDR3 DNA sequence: TGCGCCAACAAGCGGGGGGCGAACCTCATCGGGCCCGGGGAGCTGTTTTTT. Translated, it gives CANKRGANLIGPGELFF.

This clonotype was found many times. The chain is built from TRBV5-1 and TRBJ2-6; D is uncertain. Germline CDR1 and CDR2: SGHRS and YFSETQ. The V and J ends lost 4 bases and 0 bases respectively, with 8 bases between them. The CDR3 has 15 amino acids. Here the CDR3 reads CASSLTDSGANVLTF. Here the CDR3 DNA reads TGCGCCAGCAGCCTTACTGACTCTGGGGCCAACGTCCTGACTTTC.